This T cell receptor (beta chain) was recovered during a study of siplizumab effects on memory and regulatory T cells. Overall study findings and caveats: Siplizumab significantly reduced alloreactive sequences traceable to unstimulated CD4+ memory cells. Naive T cells were seemingly more diverse than memory cells, and major contributions to the alloresponse seemed to be made by them. Roughly 80-97% of dividing CD4+ or CD8+ clones were without an attributable naive or memory phenotype.

Of note for this clone: Its antigen remains unidentified.

Method: immunoSEQ multiplex PCR; TCRdb's copy keeps in-frame clones and lacks some. The sample holds 100,000 or so clones, about nine tenths seen once. The V and J ends lost 0 bases and 7 bases respectively, with 10 bases between them. The germline V gene has CDR1 MNHNS and CDR2 SASEGT. The CDR3 is 15 amino acids. The clonotype was recovered from a human donor in good health. Some clones in this sample may be carry-over from other donors' samples. The sample consisted of CD4+ T cells sorted from blood. The gene calls are TRBV6-1 and TRBJ1-6, with D possibly being TRBD1 (6 bases). CDR3 protein: CASSEAQGSNSPLHF. The CDR3 nucleotides read TGTGCCAGCAGTGAAGCACAGGGTTCCAATTCACCCCTCCACTTT.